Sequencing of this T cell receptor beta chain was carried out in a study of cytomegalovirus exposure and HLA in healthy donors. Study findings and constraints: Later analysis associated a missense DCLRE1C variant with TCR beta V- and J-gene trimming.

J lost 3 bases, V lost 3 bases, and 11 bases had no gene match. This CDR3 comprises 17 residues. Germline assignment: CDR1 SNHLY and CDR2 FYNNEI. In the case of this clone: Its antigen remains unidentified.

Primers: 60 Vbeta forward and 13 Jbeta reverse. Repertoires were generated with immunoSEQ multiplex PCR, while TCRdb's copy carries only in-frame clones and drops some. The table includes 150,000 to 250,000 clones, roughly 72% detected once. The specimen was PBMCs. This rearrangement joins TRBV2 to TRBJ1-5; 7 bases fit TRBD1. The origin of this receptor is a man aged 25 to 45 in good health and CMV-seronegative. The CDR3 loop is CASSDLGQLRSNQPQHF. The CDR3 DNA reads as TGTGCCAGCAGTGATCTGGGACAGTTGCGTTCCAATCAGCCCCAGCATTTT.